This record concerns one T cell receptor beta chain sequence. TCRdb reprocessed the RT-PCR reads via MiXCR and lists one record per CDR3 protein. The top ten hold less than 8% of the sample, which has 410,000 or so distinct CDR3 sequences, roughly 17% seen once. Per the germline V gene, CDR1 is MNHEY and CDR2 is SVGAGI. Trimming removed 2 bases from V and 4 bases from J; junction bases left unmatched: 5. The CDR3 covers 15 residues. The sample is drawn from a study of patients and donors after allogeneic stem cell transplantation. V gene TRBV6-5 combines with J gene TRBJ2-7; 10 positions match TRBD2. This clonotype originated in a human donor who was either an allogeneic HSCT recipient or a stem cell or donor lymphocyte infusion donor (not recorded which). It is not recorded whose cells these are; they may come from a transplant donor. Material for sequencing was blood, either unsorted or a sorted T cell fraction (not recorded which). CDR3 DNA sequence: TGTGCCAGCAGTTACACCTTGACTAGCGGGTACGAGCAGTACTTC. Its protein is CASSYTLTSGYEQYF.